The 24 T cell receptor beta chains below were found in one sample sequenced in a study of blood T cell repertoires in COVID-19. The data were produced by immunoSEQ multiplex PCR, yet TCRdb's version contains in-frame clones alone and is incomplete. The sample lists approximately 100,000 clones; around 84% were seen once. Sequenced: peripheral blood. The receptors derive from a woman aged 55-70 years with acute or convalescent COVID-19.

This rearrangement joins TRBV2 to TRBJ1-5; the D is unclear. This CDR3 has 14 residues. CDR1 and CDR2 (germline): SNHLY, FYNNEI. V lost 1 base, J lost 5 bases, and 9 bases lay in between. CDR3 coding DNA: TGTGCCAGCAGTGAAGGCAGGTGGGATCAGCCCCAGCATTTT. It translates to CASSEGRWDQPQHF.

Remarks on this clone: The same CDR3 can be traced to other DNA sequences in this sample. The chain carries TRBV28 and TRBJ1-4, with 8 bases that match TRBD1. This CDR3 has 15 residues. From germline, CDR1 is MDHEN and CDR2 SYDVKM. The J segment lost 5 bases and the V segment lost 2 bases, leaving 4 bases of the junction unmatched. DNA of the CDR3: TGTGCCAGCAGTTTAGCGGGACAGGCAAATGAAAAACTGTTTTTT. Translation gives CASSLAGQANEKLFF.

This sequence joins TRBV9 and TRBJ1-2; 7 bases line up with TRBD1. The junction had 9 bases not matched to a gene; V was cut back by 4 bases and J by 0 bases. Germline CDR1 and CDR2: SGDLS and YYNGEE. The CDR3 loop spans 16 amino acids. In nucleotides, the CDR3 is TGTGCCAGCAGCCCCTCGACAGGGTCCTCTAACTATGGCTACACCTTC. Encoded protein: CASSPSTGSSNYGYTF.

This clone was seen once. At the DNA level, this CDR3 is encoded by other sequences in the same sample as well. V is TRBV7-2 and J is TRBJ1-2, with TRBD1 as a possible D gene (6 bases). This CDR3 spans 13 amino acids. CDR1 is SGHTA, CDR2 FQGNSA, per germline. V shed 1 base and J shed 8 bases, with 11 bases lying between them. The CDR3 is CASSLDRVGGYTF. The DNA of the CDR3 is TGTGCCAGCAGCTTAGACAGGGTTGGCGGCTACACCTTC.

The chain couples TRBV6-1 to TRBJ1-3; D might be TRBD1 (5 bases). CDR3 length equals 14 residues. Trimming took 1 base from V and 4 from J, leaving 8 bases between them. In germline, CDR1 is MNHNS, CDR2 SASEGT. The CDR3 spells CASSEVAGGNTIYF. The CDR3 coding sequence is TGTGCCAGCAGTGAAGTCGCAGGGGGAAACACCATATATTTT.

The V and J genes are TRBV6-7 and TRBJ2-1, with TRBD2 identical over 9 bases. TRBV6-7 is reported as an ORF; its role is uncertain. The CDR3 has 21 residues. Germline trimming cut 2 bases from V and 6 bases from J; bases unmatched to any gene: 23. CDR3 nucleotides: TGTGCCAGCAGTTACCGCGGAAGGCGGGAGGGGATCCCCTTCTCGCTCAATGAGCAGTTCTTC. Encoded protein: CASSYRGRREGIPFSLNEQFF.

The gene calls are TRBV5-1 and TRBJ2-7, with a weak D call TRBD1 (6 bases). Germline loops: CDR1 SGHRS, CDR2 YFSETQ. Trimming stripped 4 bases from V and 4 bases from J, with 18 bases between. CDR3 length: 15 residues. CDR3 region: CASSPAAAGAYEQYF. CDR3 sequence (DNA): TGCGCCAGCAGCCCTGCCGCGGCAGGGGCATACGAGCAGTACTTC.

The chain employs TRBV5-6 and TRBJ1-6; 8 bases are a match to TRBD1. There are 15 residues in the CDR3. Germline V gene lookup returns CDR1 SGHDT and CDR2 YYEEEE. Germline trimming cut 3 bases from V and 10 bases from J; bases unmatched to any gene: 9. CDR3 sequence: CASSWGQAIGSPLHF. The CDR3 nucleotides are TGTGCCAGCAGCTGGGGACAGGCGATCGGATCACCCCTCCACTTT.

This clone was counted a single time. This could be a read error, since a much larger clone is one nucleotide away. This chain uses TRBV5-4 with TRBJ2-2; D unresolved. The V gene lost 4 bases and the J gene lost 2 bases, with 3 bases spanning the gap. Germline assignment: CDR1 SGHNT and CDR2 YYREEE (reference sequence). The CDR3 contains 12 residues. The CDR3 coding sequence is TGTGCCAGCAGCCAAAACACCGGGGAGCTGTTTTTT. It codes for CASSQNTGELFF.

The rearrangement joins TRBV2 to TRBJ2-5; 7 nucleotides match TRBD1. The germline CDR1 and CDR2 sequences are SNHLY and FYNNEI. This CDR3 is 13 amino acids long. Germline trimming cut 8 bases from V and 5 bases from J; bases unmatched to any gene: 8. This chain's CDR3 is CASLTGDRETQYF. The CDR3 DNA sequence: TGTGCCAGCTTAACAGGGGACCGGGAGACCCAGTACTTC.

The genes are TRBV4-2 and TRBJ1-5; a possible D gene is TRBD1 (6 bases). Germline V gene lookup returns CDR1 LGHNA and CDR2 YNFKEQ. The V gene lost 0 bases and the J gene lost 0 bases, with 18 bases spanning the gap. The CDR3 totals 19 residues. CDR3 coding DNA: TGTGCCAGCAGCCAAGATGCTACAGGGAGTCTTAATAGCAATCAGCCCCAGCATTTT. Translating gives CASSQDATGSLNSNQPQHF.

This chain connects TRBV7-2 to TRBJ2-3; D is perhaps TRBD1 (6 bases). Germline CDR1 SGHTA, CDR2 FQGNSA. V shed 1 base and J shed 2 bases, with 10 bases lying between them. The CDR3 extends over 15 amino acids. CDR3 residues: CASSLVGANTDTQYF. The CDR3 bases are TGTGCCAGCAGCTTAGTGGGGGCGAACACAGATACGCAGTATTTT.

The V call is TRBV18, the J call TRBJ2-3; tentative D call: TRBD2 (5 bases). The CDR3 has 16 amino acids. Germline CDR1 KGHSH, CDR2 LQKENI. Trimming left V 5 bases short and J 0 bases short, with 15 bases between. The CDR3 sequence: CASSSYGEFSTDTQYF. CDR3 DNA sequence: TGTGCCAGCTCATCCTACGGGGAATTCAGCACAGATACGCAGTATTTT. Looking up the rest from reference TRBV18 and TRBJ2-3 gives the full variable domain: NAGVMQNPRHLVRRRGQEARLRCSPMKGHSHVYWYRQLPEEGLKFMVYLQKENIIDESGMPKERFSAEFPKEGPSILRIQQVVRGDSAAYFCASSSYGEFSTDTQYFGPGTRLTVL.

CDR3 nucleotide sequence: TGTGCCTGGAGGAGGCAGATCTCTGGAAACACCATATATTTT. It codes for CAWRRQISGNTIYF. V usage is TRBV30 and J usage is TRBJ1-3; D gene uncertain. This CDR3 contains 14 residues. V lost 3 bases, J lost 0 bases, and 9 bases lay in between. The germline V gene has CDR1 GTSNPN and CDR2 SVGIG (reference sequence).

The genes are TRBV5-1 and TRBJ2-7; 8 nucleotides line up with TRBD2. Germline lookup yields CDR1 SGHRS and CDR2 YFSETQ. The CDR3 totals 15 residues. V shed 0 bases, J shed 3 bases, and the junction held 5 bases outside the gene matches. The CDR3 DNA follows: TGCGCCAGCAGCTTGGTCGGGGGGGGAAACTACGAGCAGTACTTC. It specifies CASSLVGGGNYEQYF.

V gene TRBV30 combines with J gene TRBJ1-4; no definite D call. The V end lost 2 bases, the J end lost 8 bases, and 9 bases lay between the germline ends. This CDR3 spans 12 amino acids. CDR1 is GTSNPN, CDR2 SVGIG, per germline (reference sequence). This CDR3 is CAWSFASEKLFF. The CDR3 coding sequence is TGTGCCTGGAGTTTTGCAAGCGAAAAACTGTTTTTT.

The CDR3 DNA reads TGTGCCAGCACCTCTGGGAGAGGCACTGAAGCTTTCTTT. It encodes CASTSGRGTEAFF. This sequence joins TRBV27 and TRBJ1-1; D gene unclear. Germline assignment: CDR1 MNHEY and CDR2 SMNVEV (reference sequence). Trimming cost V 7 bases and J 4 bases, with 13 bases left between them. The CDR3 runs 13 residues.

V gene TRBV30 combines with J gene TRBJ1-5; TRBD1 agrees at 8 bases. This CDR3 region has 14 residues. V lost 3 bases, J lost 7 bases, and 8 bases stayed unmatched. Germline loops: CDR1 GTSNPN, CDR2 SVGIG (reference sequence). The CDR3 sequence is CAWSADREGQPQHF. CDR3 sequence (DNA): TGTGCCTGGAGCGCGGACAGGGAAGGGCAGCCCCAGCATTTT.

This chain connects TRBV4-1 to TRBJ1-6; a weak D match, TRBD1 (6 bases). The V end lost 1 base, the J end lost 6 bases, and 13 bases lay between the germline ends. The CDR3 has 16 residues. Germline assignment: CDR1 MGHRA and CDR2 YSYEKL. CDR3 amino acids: CASSQASGTLNSPLHF. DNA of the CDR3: TGCGCCAGCAGCCAAGCTTCCGGGACACTTAATTCACCCCTCCACTTT.

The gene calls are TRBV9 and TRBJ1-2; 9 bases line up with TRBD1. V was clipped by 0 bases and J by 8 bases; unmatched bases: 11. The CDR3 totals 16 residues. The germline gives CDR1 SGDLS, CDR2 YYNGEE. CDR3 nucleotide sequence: TGTGCCAGCAGCGTAGCCGCGACAGGGGGTCTCTGGGGCTACACCTTC. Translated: CASSVAATGGLWGYTF.

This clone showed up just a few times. CDR3 amino acids: CASSPRAFPGQGRRLFF. In nucleotides, the CDR3 is TGTGCCAGCAGTCCGCGAGCGTTCCCGGGACAGGGGCGAAGACTGTTTTTT. The V and J genes are TRBV28 and TRBJ1-4, with 10 bases lining up with TRBD1. The germline V gene has CDR1 MDHEN and CDR2 SYDVKM. Unmatched junction bases numbered 19, after V lost 5 bases and J lost 13 bases. CDR3 size: 17 residues.

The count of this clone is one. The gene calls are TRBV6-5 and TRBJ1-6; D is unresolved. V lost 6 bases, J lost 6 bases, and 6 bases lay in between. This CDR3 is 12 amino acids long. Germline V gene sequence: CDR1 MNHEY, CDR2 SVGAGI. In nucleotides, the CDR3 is TGTGCCAGCAGCCTTCTTAATTCACCCCTCCACTTT. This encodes CASSLLNSPLHF.

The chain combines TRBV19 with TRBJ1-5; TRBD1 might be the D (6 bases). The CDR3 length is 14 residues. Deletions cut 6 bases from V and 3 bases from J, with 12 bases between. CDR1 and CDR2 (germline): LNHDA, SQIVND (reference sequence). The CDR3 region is CASRNGQPNQPQHF. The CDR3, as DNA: TGTGCCAGTAGAAACGGACAGCCCAATCAGCCCCAGCATTTT.

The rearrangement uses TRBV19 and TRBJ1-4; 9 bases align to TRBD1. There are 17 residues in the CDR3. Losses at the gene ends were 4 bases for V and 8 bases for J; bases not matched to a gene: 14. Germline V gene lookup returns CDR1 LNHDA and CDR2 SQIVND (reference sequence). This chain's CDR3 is CASSTRRTGATGEKLFF. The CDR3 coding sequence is TGTGCCAGTAGTACCAGACGGACAGGGGCAACGGGCGAAAAACTGTTTTTT.